This TCR beta chain was obtained from a study of blood T cells in healthy people across ages. Study-level results: Percentage of naive T cells showed a strong correlation with TCR beta diversity. Those diversity estimates obtained from one million T cells were thought to be underestimates. Naive CD4+ cells and diversity were both higher in long-lived donors than in aged donors.

The germline V and J ends were trimmed by 2 bases and 4 bases, with 15 bases remaining between them. CDR1 is MNHNY and CDR2 is SVGAGI in the germline V gene (reference sequence). The CDR3 sequence is 16 residues long. Donors gave around 10 milliliters of peripheral blood apiece. The authors ran a second PCR of about 6 to 11 cycles using a sample-barcoded 5' primer and a J-beta primer mix. Via MiXCR, TCRdb re-called the 5' RACE reads, giving one row per CDR3 protein. The data contain about 770,000 distinct CDR3 sequences, approximately 48% of them singletons. On this clonotype itself: What it recognizes is unknown.

J is TRBJ2-1 and V is TRBV6-6, with D tentatively TRBD1 or TRBD2 (7 bases each). The origin of this receptor is a man in his sixties in good health. The sample consisted of blood. Written as DNA, the CDR3 is TGTGCCAGCAGTTACAATTCAGGGGGGGCTTACAATGAGCAGTTCTTC. Translated: CASSYNSGGAYNEQFF.